Listed below are T cell receptor beta chains from one sample, sequenced in a study of Graves' ophthalmopathy and Graves' hyperthyroidism. MiXCR, applied by TCRdb to the multiplex PCR reads, yields one record per CDR3 protein. The sample holds around 1,000,000 distinct CDR3 sequences, about two fifths seen once. Sequenced material: peripheral blood or thyroid tissue (not recorded which). These receptors came from an adult man with Graves' hyperthyroidism. CDR3s leave out the opening cysteine and the closing phenylalanine or tryptophan.

CDR3 length: 13; V gene: TRBV10-3; J gene: TRBJ1-6; CDR3 protein: ATKDRASGNSPLH
CDR3 length: 10; V gene: TRBV10-2; J gene: TRBJ1-1; CDR3 protein: ASSESLIEAF
CDR3 length: 12; V gene: TRBV5-1; J gene: TRBJ1-2; CDR3 protein: ASSLGDSNYGYT
CDR3 length: 13; V gene: TRBV12-3/TRBV12-4; J gene: TRBJ2-7; CDR3 protein: ASSLGLAPIYEQY
CDR3 length: 10; V gene: TRBV28; J gene: TRBJ1-5; CDR3 protein: ASSARVQPQH
CDR3 length: 12; V gene: TRBV12-3/TRBV12-4; J gene: TRBJ1-2; CDR3 protein: ASRPTQVAAGYT
CDR3 length: 13; V gene: TRBV6-6; J gene: TRBJ2-2; CDR3 protein: ASSYRLAFAGELF
CDR3 length: 16; V gene: TRBV7-8; J gene: TRBJ2-7; CDR3 protein: ASSATATQGPSSYEQY
CDR3 length: 9; V gene: TRBV12-3/TRBV12-4; J gene: TRBJ2-5; CDR3 protein: ASSNLPSQY
CDR3 length: 13; V gene: TRBV9; J gene: TRBJ2-7; CDR3 protein: ASSGQITGVGEQY
CDR3 length: 12; V gene: TRBV10-2; J gene: TRBJ1-1; CDR3 protein: ASSYKGTHTEAF
CDR3 length: 11; V gene: TRBV19; J gene: TRBJ2-5; CDR3 protein: ASSGAGTETQY
CDR3 length: 10; V gene: TRBV6-5; J gene: TRBJ2-7; CDR3 protein: ASKGWVSEQY
CDR3 length: 15; V gene: TRBV4-3; J gene: TRBJ1-4; CDR3 protein: ASSQEVRRGQNEKLF
CDR3 length: 14; V gene: TRBV20-1; J gene: TRBJ1-6; CDR3 protein: SARDLAVSYNSPLH
CDR3 length: 14; V gene: TRBV6-6; J gene: TRBJ1-5; CDR3 protein: ASSNRRQGNGRPQH
CDR3 length: 15; V gene: TRBV7-9; J gene: TRBJ2-5; CDR3 protein: ASSLAASGGLGETQY
CDR3 length: 13; V gene: TRBV20-1; J gene: TRBJ2-7; CDR3 protein: SARDRRAHPYEQY
CDR3 length: 13; V gene: TRBV9; J gene: TRBJ2-7; CDR3 protein: ASSQGLAVGYEQY
CDR3 length: 12; V gene: TRBV15; J gene: TRBJ1-5; CDR3 protein: ATSRAPHNQPQH
CDR3 length: 9; V gene: TRBV5-1; J gene: TRBJ2-1; CDR3 protein: ASRSGVEQF
CDR3 length: 14; V gene: TRBV11-2; J gene: TRBJ2-7; CDR3 protein: ASSYKPGTSGSEQY
CDR3 length: 14; V gene: TRBV20-1; J gene: TRBJ2-2; CDR3 protein: SARDMGEGRTGELF